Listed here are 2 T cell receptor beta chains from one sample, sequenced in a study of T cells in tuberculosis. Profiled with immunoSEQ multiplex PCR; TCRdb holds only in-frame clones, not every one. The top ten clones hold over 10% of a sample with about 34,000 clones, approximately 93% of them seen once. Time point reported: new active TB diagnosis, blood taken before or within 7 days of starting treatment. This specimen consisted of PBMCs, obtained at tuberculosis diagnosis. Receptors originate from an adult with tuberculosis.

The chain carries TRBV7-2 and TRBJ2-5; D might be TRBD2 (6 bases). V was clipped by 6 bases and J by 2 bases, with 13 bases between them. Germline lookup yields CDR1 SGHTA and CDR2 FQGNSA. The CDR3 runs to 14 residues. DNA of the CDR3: TGTGCCAGCAGGCCGGGACTCCAACAAGAGACCCAGTACTTC. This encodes CASRPGLQQETQYF. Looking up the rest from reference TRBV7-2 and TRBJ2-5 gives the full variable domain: GAGVSQSPSNKVTEKGKDVELRCDPISGHTALYWYRQSLGQGLEFLIYFQGNSAPDKSGLPSDRFSAERTGGSVSTLTIQRTQQEDSAVYLCASRPGLQQETQYFGPGTRLLVL.

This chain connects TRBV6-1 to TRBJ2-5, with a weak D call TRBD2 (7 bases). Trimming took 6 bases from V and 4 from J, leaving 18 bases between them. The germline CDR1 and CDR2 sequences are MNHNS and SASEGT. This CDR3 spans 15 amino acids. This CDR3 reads CASSFRYGGAETQYF. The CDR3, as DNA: TGTGCCAGCAGCTTCCGTTATGGGGGGGCAGAGACCCAGTACTTC.